A selection of T cell receptor beta chains follows, all from one sample in a study of shared clonotypes between healthy human individuals. Sequenced by immunoSEQ multiplex PCR; TCRdb stores in-frame clones only, minus some. The data show roughly 1,500,000 clones, with roughly 98% seen just once and around 0.45% held by the top ten. The source material was naive CD4+ T cells sorted from blood. All receptors derive from a man aged 25 to 45 in good health. Each CDR3 is given with its conserved first and last residue. The order of the fields is D gene, V gene, CDR3 length, J gene, clone size, CDR3 DNA, CDR3 protein. A D gene is named only where the DNA matches it firmly. The listing skips clone size in some rows; elsewhere it reads once, few, many or a size class.

d_call: .; v_call: TRBV6-8; cdr3_length: 14; j_call: TRBJ1-5; clone_size: .; cdr3_nt: TGTGCCAGCAGTTACGGGACTGGAGAACAGCCCCAGCATTTT; cdr3_aa: CASSYGTGEQPQHF
d_call: TRBD1; v_call: TRBV15; cdr3_length: 13; j_call: TRBJ1-4; clone_size: .; cdr3_nt: TGTGCCACCCACGACAGGGGGCTCGAAAAACTGTTTTTT; cdr3_aa: CATHDRGLEKLFF
d_call: TRBD2; v_call: TRBV6-6; cdr3_length: 14; j_call: TRBJ2-7; clone_size: .; cdr3_nt: TGTGCCAGCAGCGTTCTTAGCGGGACCTACGAGCAGTACTTC; cdr3_aa: CASSVLSGTYEQYF
d_call: TRBD2; v_call: TRBV9; cdr3_length: 14; j_call: TRBJ2-7; clone_size: .; cdr3_nt: TGTGCCAGCAGCGTAGGAGAGCTAGCGGGGGAAAAGTACTTC; cdr3_aa: CASSVGELAGEKYF
d_call: .; v_call: TRBV29-1; cdr3_length: 13; j_call: TRBJ1-1; clone_size: .; cdr3_nt: TGCAGCGCCGAGAGGCAGATTAACACTGAAGCTTTCTTT; cdr3_aa: CSAERQINTEAFF
d_call: .; v_call: TRBV27; cdr3_length: 14; j_call: TRBJ1-5; clone_size: .; cdr3_nt: TGTGCCAGCAGTCTATATGAGGGCAATCAGCCCCAGCATTTT; cdr3_aa: CASSLYEGNQPQHF
d_call: .; v_call: TRBV6-4; cdr3_length: 13; j_call: TRBJ2-3; clone_size: .; cdr3_nt: TGTGCCAGCAGCACCGGACAGGGAGGGACGCAGTATTTT; cdr3_aa: CASSTGQGGTQYF
d_call: TRBD1; v_call: TRBV15; cdr3_length: 15; j_call: TRBJ1-1; clone_size: .; cdr3_nt: TGTGCCACCAGCCCCCGGACAGGGGAAAACACTGAAGCTTTCTTT; cdr3_aa: CATSPRTGENTEAFF
d_call: .; v_call: TRBV5-1; cdr3_length: 16; j_call: TRBJ2-2; clone_size: .; cdr3_nt: TGCGCCAGCAGCGGAGACGGCACAGGTGGAGGCGGGGAGCTGTTTTTT; cdr3_aa: CASSGDGTGGGGELFF
d_call: .; v_call: TRBV6-5; cdr3_length: 12; j_call: TRBJ2-1; clone_size: .; cdr3_nt: TGTGCCAGCAGGCTGACCTTCAATGAGCAGTTCTTC; cdr3_aa: CASRLTFNEQFF
d_call: .; v_call: TRBV19; cdr3_length: 18; j_call: TRBJ1-2; clone_size: .; cdr3_nt: TGTGCCAGTAGTATAGCGGCATGGGGCGCCTCCAGAGCTGGTGGCTACACCTTC; cdr3_aa: CASSIAAWGASRAGGYTF
d_call: .; v_call: TRBV7-9; cdr3_length: 13; j_call: TRBJ1-1; clone_size: .; cdr3_nt: TGTGCCAGCAGTTACAGGGCGGACACTGAAGCTTTCTTT; cdr3_aa: CASSYRADTEAFF
d_call: TRBD1; v_call: TRBV6-5; cdr3_length: 13; j_call: TRBJ2-2; clone_size: .; cdr3_nt: TGTGCTACCCGGGACAGCAACACCGGGGAGCTGTTTTTT; cdr3_aa: CATRDSNTGELFF
d_call: TRBD2; v_call: TRBV5-5; cdr3_length: 17; j_call: TRBJ2-5; clone_size: .; cdr3_nt: TGTGCCAGCAGCCCGAGGACTAGCGGGAGGGCCTGGGGGACCCAGTACTTC; cdr3_aa: CASSPRTSGRAWGTQYF
d_call: .; v_call: TRBV5-1; cdr3_length: 15; j_call: TRBJ2-1; clone_size: .; cdr3_nt: TGCGCCAGCAGCTTTCGTACAGGGGGGGACAATGAGCAGTTCTTC; cdr3_aa: CASSFRTGGDNEQFF
d_call: .; v_call: TRBV29-1; cdr3_length: 13; j_call: TRBJ2-5; clone_size: .; cdr3_nt: TGCAGCGTTGGGGGTTGGGGAGGAGAGACCCAGTACTTC; cdr3_aa: CSVGGWGGETQYF
d_call: .; v_call: TRBV5-1; cdr3_length: 11; j_call: TRBJ2-1; clone_size: .; cdr3_nt: TGCGCCAGCAGCTTGGCATATGAGCAGTTCTTC; cdr3_aa: CASSLAYEQFF
d_call: TRBD1; v_call: TRBV19; cdr3_length: 15; j_call: TRBJ1-1; clone_size: .; cdr3_nt: TGTGCCAGTAGTAAGGGACAGGGCTATGTCACTGAAGCTTTCTTT; cdr3_aa: CASSKGQGYVTEAFF
d_call: .; v_call: TRBV28; cdr3_length: 12; j_call: TRBJ2-7; clone_size: once; cdr3_nt: TGTGCCAGCAGCTCGGGACCCTACGAGCAGTACTTC; cdr3_aa: CASSSGPYEQYF
d_call: .; v_call: TRBV9; cdr3_length: 14; j_call: TRBJ1-1; clone_size: .; cdr3_nt: TGTGCCAGCAGCGTAGCTGTGGGGAGGGCGGAAGCTTTCTTT; cdr3_aa: CASSVAVGRAEAFF
d_call: .; v_call: TRBV6-6; cdr3_length: 15; j_call: TRBJ1-1; clone_size: .; cdr3_nt: TGTGCCAGCAGTTACTCGCGGGGCATGAACACTGAAGCTTTCTTT; cdr3_aa: CASSYSRGMNTEAFF
d_call: .; v_call: TRBV5-1; cdr3_length: 13; j_call: TRBJ1-1; clone_size: .; cdr3_nt: TGCGCCAGCAGAGCAGGGGAGAACACTGAAGCTTTCTTT; cdr3_aa: CASRAGENTEAFF
d_call: .; v_call: TRBV5-1; cdr3_length: 15; j_call: TRBJ2-1; clone_size: .; cdr3_nt: TGCGCCAGCAGCTTGGAGACTGCCGGGACTCATGAGCAGTTCTTC; cdr3_aa: CASSLETAGTHEQFF
d_call: .; v_call: TRBV6-5; cdr3_length: 15; j_call: TRBJ1-1; clone_size: .; cdr3_nt: TGTGCCAGCAGTCAAGACAGGCGGGCGAACACTGAAGCTTTCTTT; cdr3_aa: CASSQDRRANTEAFF
d_call: .; v_call: TRBV18; cdr3_length: 15; j_call: TRBJ1-5; clone_size: .; cdr3_nt: TGTGCCAGCTCATCGCCTCAGGTGAGCAATCAGCCCCAGCATTTT; cdr3_aa: CASSSPQVSNQPQHF
d_call: TRBD2; v_call: TRBV25-1; cdr3_length: 13; j_call: TRBJ2-5; clone_size: .; cdr3_nt: TGTGCCAGCAGTGTGGCGGGAGTGGAGACCCAGTACTTC; cdr3_aa: CASSVAGVETQYF
d_call: .; v_call: TRBV7-9; cdr3_length: 16; j_call: TRBJ2-6; clone_size: .; cdr3_nt: TGTGCCAGCAGATCGGGACTCAGATCTGGGGCCAACGTCCTGACTTTC; cdr3_aa: CASRSGLRSGANVLTF
d_call: .; v_call: TRBV6-1; cdr3_length: 14; j_call: TRBJ2-5; clone_size: .; cdr3_nt: TGTGCCAGCAGTCGGAGATGGGGAAAAGAGACCCAGTACTTC; cdr3_aa: CASSRRWGKETQYF
d_call: .; v_call: TRBV5-1; cdr3_length: 15; j_call: TRBJ2-5; clone_size: .; cdr3_nt: TGCGCCAGCAGCCCCTCGGCAGGGAGTAGGGAGACCCAGTACTTC; cdr3_aa: CASSPSAGSRETQYF
d_call: .; v_call: TRBV5-1; cdr3_length: 14; j_call: TRBJ2-1; clone_size: .; cdr3_nt: TGCGCCAGCACCGTGGGGCGGCAGGGGTCTGAGCAGTTCTTC; cdr3_aa: CASTVGRQGSEQFF
d_call: .; v_call: TRBV29-1; cdr3_length: 12; j_call: TRBJ2-7; clone_size: .; cdr3_nt: TGCAGCGTGACAGCGTTCTCCTACGAGCAGTACTTC; cdr3_aa: CSVTAFSYEQYF
d_call: .; v_call: TRBV18; cdr3_length: 13; j_call: TRBJ2-2; clone_size: .; cdr3_nt: TGTGCCAGCTCACTTCAGGTCACCGGGGAGCTGTTTTTT; cdr3_aa: CASSLQVTGELFF
d_call: .; v_call: TRBV7-6; cdr3_length: 14; j_call: TRBJ2-7; clone_size: .; cdr3_nt: TGTGCCAGCAGTCGGACAGATACTACCTACGAGCAGTACTTC; cdr3_aa: CASSRTDTTYEQYF
d_call: .; v_call: TRBV5-1; cdr3_length: 13; j_call: TRBJ1-2; clone_size: .; cdr3_nt: TGCGCCAGCAGCTACCCCGGGAATAACGGCTACACCTTC; cdr3_aa: CASSYPGNNGYTF
d_call: .; v_call: TRBV18; cdr3_length: 13; j_call: TRBJ1-1; clone_size: .; cdr3_nt: TGTGCCACTACGCGGGGGATGAACACTGAAGCTTTCTTT; cdr3_aa: CATTRGMNTEAFF
d_call: .; v_call: TRBV7-8; cdr3_length: 15; j_call: TRBJ1-5; clone_size: .; cdr3_nt: TGTGCCAGCAGCTTAGAATTGGCAGGGAATCAGCCCCAGCATTTT; cdr3_aa: CASSLELAGNQPQHF
d_call: TRBD2; v_call: TRBV28; cdr3_length: 16; j_call: TRBJ2-4; clone_size: .; cdr3_nt: TGTGCCAGCAGTGTCCTAGCGGGGTTAGCCAAAAACATTCAGTACTTC; cdr3_aa: CASSVLAGLAKNIQYF
d_call: .; v_call: TRBV4-3; cdr3_length: 16; j_call: TRBJ1-4; clone_size: once; cdr3_nt: TGCGCCAGCAGCCAAGATCCGGGGGGGACTAATGAAAAACTGTTTTTT; cdr3_aa: CASSQDPGGTNEKLFF
d_call: .; v_call: TRBV4-2; cdr3_length: 17; j_call: TRBJ2-1; clone_size: .; cdr3_nt: TGTGCCAGCAGCCAAGTAAGCAGGTCTAGCGTGTACAATGAGCAGTTCTTC; cdr3_aa: CASSQVSRSSVYNEQFF
d_call: .; v_call: TRBV7-9; cdr3_length: 16; j_call: TRBJ1-3; clone_size: .; cdr3_nt: TGTGCCAGCAGCCCACCGGGGGCGAGCTCTGGAAACACCATATATTTT; cdr3_aa: CASSPPGASSGNTIYF
d_call: .; v_call: TRBV7-2; cdr3_length: 16; j_call: TRBJ2-2; clone_size: .; cdr3_nt: TGTGCCAGCAGCTTAGTTCCGGGAGTAAGCACCGGGGAGCTGTTTTTT; cdr3_aa: CASSLVPGVSTGELFF
d_call: .; v_call: TRBV28; cdr3_length: 12; j_call: TRBJ1-5; clone_size: once; cdr3_nt: TGTGCCAGCAGTTTAAACGGTCAGCCCCAGCATTTT; cdr3_aa: CASSLNGQPQHF
d_call: .; v_call: TRBV30; cdr3_length: 11; j_call: TRBJ2-7; clone_size: .; cdr3_nt: TGTGCCTGGAGTGTCGGCTACGAGCAGTACTTC; cdr3_aa: CAWSVGYEQYF
d_call: .; v_call: TRBV2; cdr3_length: 15; j_call: TRBJ2-3; clone_size: once; cdr3_nt: TGTGCCAGCAGTGAATTGGGGGGGCGTACAGATACGCAGTATTTT; cdr3_aa: CASSELGGRTDTQYF
d_call: TRBD2; v_call: TRBV27; cdr3_length: 16; j_call: TRBJ2-1; clone_size: .; cdr3_nt: TGTGCCAGCAGTTTATACACGGGACTAGGAAACAATGAGCAGTTCTTC; cdr3_aa: CASSLYTGLGNNEQFF
d_call: TRBD2; v_call: TRBV7-2; cdr3_length: 16; j_call: TRBJ2-1; clone_size: .; cdr3_nt: TGTGCCAGCAGCCCCCCTCGGACTAGCGACTACAATGAGCAGTTCTTC; cdr3_aa: CASSPPRTSDYNEQFF
d_call: .; v_call: TRBV6-6; cdr3_length: 14; j_call: TRBJ2-7; clone_size: .; cdr3_nt: TGTGCCAGCACCCCGCGGTGGGATAACTTCGAGCAGTACTTC; cdr3_aa: CASTPRWDNFEQYF
d_call: .; v_call: TRBV9; cdr3_length: 15; j_call: TRBJ2-3; clone_size: .; cdr3_nt: TGTGCCAGCAGCGTACAAGGCCCGGGATCAGATACGCAGTATTTT; cdr3_aa: CASSVQGPGSDTQYF
d_call: .; v_call: TRBV6-1; cdr3_length: 14; j_call: TRBJ2-7; clone_size: .; cdr3_nt: TGTGCCAGCAGTACGCAGGTGGGAACCTACGAGCAGTACTTC; cdr3_aa: CASSTQVGTYEQYF
d_call: .; v_call: TRBV10-3; cdr3_length: 14; j_call: TRBJ2-1; clone_size: .; cdr3_nt: TGTGCCATCCAACGGACTCCGCCCCTCAATGAGCAGTTCTTC; cdr3_aa: CAIQRTPPLNEQFF
d_call: .; v_call: TRBV15; cdr3_length: 14; j_call: TRBJ2-2; clone_size: .; cdr3_nt: TGTGCCACCAGCACCCACAGGGCCACCGGGGAGCTGTTTTTT; cdr3_aa: CATSTHRATGELFF
d_call: .; v_call: TRBV5-4; cdr3_length: 12; j_call: TRBJ1-4; clone_size: .; cdr3_nt: TGTGCCACCAAAACACGGGGTGAAAAACTGTTTTTT; cdr3_aa: CATKTRGEKLFF
d_call: TRBD1; v_call: TRBV7-6; cdr3_length: 16; j_call: TRBJ1-4; clone_size: .; cdr3_nt: TGTGCCAGCAGCCAGCGCCGGACAGGGGTTCGGGAAAAACTGTTTTTT; cdr3_aa: CASSQRRTGVREKLFF
d_call: .; v_call: TRBV11-2; cdr3_length: 15; j_call: TRBJ2-3; clone_size: .; cdr3_nt: TGTGCCAGCAGCTTAGGTGGCCCGAAAGCAGATACGCAGTATTTT; cdr3_aa: CASSLGGPKADTQYF
d_call: TRBD2; v_call: TRBV7-2; cdr3_length: 15; j_call: TRBJ2-7; clone_size: .; cdr3_nt: TGTGCCAGCAGCTGGAGACTAGCGGGGTCCTACGAGCAGTACTTC; cdr3_aa: CASSWRLAGSYEQYF
d_call: .; v_call: TRBV20-1; cdr3_length: 11; j_call: TRBJ1-2; clone_size: once; cdr3_nt: TGCAGTGACGGGAGGGGTTATGGCTACACCTTC; cdr3_aa: CSDGRGYGYTF
d_call: .; v_call: TRBV18; cdr3_length: 17; j_call: TRBJ2-1; clone_size: .; cdr3_nt: TGTGCCAGCTCACCTCGGACCGTTTCGAGCTCCTACAATGAGCAGTTCTTC; cdr3_aa: CASSPRTVSSSYNEQFF
d_call: .; v_call: TRBV18; cdr3_length: 16; j_call: TRBJ2-6; clone_size: once; cdr3_nt: TGTGCCAGCTCACCACTGCGGTTAGGAGGGGCCAACGTCCTGACTTTC; cdr3_aa: CASSPLRLGGANVLTF
d_call: .; v_call: TRBV7-9; cdr3_length: 13; j_call: TRBJ1-1; clone_size: .; cdr3_nt: TGTGCCAGCAGCTCGGGTGCGAACACTGAAGCTTTCTTT; cdr3_aa: CASSSGANTEAFF
d_call: .; v_call: TRBV14; cdr3_length: 17; j_call: TRBJ2-1; clone_size: .; cdr3_nt: TGTGCCAGCAGCCACATGCAGCTAGCGAACTCCTACAATGAGCAGTTCTTC; cdr3_aa: CASSHMQLANSYNEQFF